This T cell receptor beta chain comes out of a study of blood T cell repertoires in COVID-19 (dated by TCRdb to 2020 to 2021). With respect to the entire study: The collaborator samples originated in the United States, Italy and Spain and spanned the acute and convalescent phases of COVID-19. The material from the prospective study consisted of cDNA or gDNA derived from T cells, B-cell-depleted T cells, or PBMCs. Deeply sampled blood TCRbeta repertoires from subjects exposed to, actively infected with, or recovered from COVID-19 were included in the dataset. The repertoires were made available in a free public database intended to serve as a resource for research on the immune response to SARS-CoV-2. Samples were obtained from the ongoing ImmuneRACE study (first 160 participants) and from approximately 1,200 subjects provided by 6 global collaborators. Nearly every sample came with metadata listing a de-identified subject ID, COVID-19 status, age in years and sex. Where available, HLA class I and class II types were obtained from metadata supplied by the sample provider rather than from assay-based typing.

TCRbeta CDR3 regions were amplified from genomic DNA by means of the immunoSEQ Assay, a bias-controlled multiplex PCR. Per the source publication's procedure: The number of nucleated cells in each sample was estimated from the amplification of reference gene primers within the assay. Sequence reads were collapsed and filtered to measure the absolute abundance of every unique TCRbeta CDR3 rearrangement. Productive Simpson clonality was computed per sample as the square root of Simpson's diversity index over productive rearrangements. TCRdb carries this immuneACCESS record with in-frame sequences only. Its versions omit some clonotypes, under half of them owing to an unresolved V gene in the studies checked, with the rest unexplained. V and J calls plus clone size are reproduced from that table; the DNA served to infer D and trimming. Recorded for this sample are tens of thousands of clones; around 87% of them occurred a single time. The ten largest clones add up to 5% of the sample.

Whole blood was collected in K2EDTA tubes by collaborating institutions according to the institutions' own protocols. For TCRbeta analysis, collaborators shipped samples as frozen whole blood, isolated PBMCs, or DNA extracted from either of those sample types. What the study reported, not specific to this receptor: How much clinical and demographic metadata was included differed by source and by participant, and the metadata was provided uncurated.

As to this clone: What this receptor recognizes is not known. No much larger clone is present one base from it, and per-base qualities are unavailable.

This TCR was recovered from a man aged 40-49 years with active COVID-19. The source material was peripheral blood.

In nucleotide form, the sequence is TGTGCCAGCAGCGTAGCAGGGGGCCTCGGAGGGGAGCAGTACTTC. Its protein product is CASSVAGGLGGEQYF. The chain couples TRBV9 to TRBJ2-7; TRBD1 lines up with 8 middle nucleotides. From a lookup of the germline V gene, CDR1 and CDR2 are SGDLS and YYNGEE. The CDR3 sequence holds 15 residues, the cysteine and phenylalanine included. Just CDR3 DNA is preserved here, 45 bases in frame from base 1. V is cut back by 0 bases and J by 7 bases, with 9 bases in the junction unmatched.